Below are 17 T cell receptor beta chains sequenced from a single sample in a study of cytotoxic CD8 clonotypes in ibrutinib-treated CLL. Sequenced by immunoSEQ multiplex PCR; TCRdb stores in-frame clones only, minus some. The table records 150,000 to 200,000 clones, about 88% of them present only once. Sequences were derived from PBMCs, sampled at disease progression, from a patient treated with ibrutinib. The source is a human donor with chronic lymphocytic leukemia.

This clone has only one observation. This chain connects TRBV6-1 to TRBJ2-3; D is possibly TRBD2 (5 bases). V was cut by 2 bases and J by 4 bases, with 10 bases left in between. The CDR3 covers 14 residues. Germline V gene sequence: CDR1 MNHNS, CDR2 SASEGT. The chain's CDR3 is CASSENRGSDTQYF. In DNA, the CDR3 is TGTGCCAGCAGTGAAAATCGGGGTTCAGATACGCAGTATTTT.

This chain joins TRBV5-5 and TRBJ2-1; 11 positions match TRBD1. This CDR3 contains 15 residues. Germline CDR1 and CDR2: SGHKS and YYEKEE (reference sequence). J gave up 8 bases and V 2 bases, and 6 bases lay outside the gene matches. The CDR3 DNA sequence: TGTGCCAGCAGCTTAGGACAGGGGGCGCAGGATGAGCAGTTCTTC. It yields the protein CASSLGQGAQDEQFF.

About this clone: At one end, the junction sequence differs from germline, possibly due to a read error. The chain uses TRBV7-7 and TRBJ2-3; 8 nucleotides line up with TRBD2. Germline CDR1 SSHAT, CDR2 FNYEAQ (reference sequence). CDR3 length: 15 residues. This chain's CDR3 is CASSLDGREANTQYF. CDR3 nucleotides: TGTGCTAGCAGCTTAGACGGGAGGGAGGCCAATACGCAGTATTTT.

The chain carries TRBV19 and TRBJ1-5; the D is unclear. The germline CDR1 and CDR2 sequences are LNHDA and SQIVND (reference sequence). V was trimmed by 8 bases and J by 0 bases, leaving 17 bases between them. This CDR3 spans 16 amino acids. As DNA, the CDR3 is TGTGCCAGTCAAAACAGAGGCACCTATAGCAATCAGCCCCAGCATTTT. Its protein is CASQNRGTYSNQPQHF.

This chain links TRBV6-5 with TRBJ2-7; 7 nucleotides agree with TRBD2. The germline CDR1 and CDR2 sequences are MNHEY and SVGAGI. V shed 7 bases, J shed 0 bases, and the junction held 9 bases outside the gene matches. This CDR3 comprises 15 residues. As DNA, the CDR3 is TGTGCCAGCAATCGGCGACTAGCCGGCTCCTACGAGCAGTACTTC. This translates into CASNRRLAGSYEQYF.

The CDR3 nucleotides are TGTGCCAGCTCACCAAACTGGGCAGATGGAGGGGAGCTGTTTTTT. Encoded protein: CASSPNWADGGELFF. The rearrangement links TRBV18 to TRBJ2-2; D unclear. V lost 2 bases and J lost 8, with 15 bases in between. This CDR3 has 15 amino acids. The germline V gene encodes CDR1 KGHSH and CDR2 LQKENI.

The chain carries TRBV4-2 and TRBJ2-3, with 8 bases matching TRBD2. Germline assignment: CDR1 LGHNA and CDR2 YNFKEQ. This CDR3 has 12 amino acids. The J segment lost 10 bases and the V segment lost 4 bases, leaving 4 bases of the junction unmatched. The CDR3 nucleotides read TGTGCCAGCAGCCGCCGGGGGGGCCCGCAGTATTTT. This translates into CASSRRGGPQYF.

The gene calls are TRBV27 and TRBJ2-2, with 13 bases lining up with TRBD2. V was pared by 5 bases and J by 7 bases, with 7 bases of the junction left unmatched. The CDR3 spans 16 residues. Per germline, CDR1 MNHEY and CDR2 SMNVEV (reference sequence). CDR3 in amino acids: CASSQGLAGEVGELFF. CDR3 DNA sequence: TGTGCCAGCAGTCAAGGACTAGCGGGAGAGGTCGGGGAGCTGTTTTTT.

The V gene is TRBV15, the J gene TRBJ2-7; 10 nucleotides match TRBD1. CDR1 and CDR2 (germline): LNHNV, YYDKDF (reference sequence). CDR3 length: 15 amino acids. V lost 3 bases to trimming and J lost 2 bases; unmatched junction nucleotides: 4. The CDR3 here is CATSSGTGDTYEQYF. The CDR3 bases are TGTGCCACCAGCAGCGGGACAGGGGATACCTACGAGCAGTACTTC.

The V call is TRBV28, the J call TRBJ1-2; D is ambiguous. Germline V gives CDR1 MDHEN, CDR2 SYDVKM. V was pared by 8 bases and J by 5 bases, with 21 bases between. The CDR3 is made up of 15 amino acids. The CDR3: CASCVTPRRTYGYTF. The CDR3 region has the DNA TGTGCCAGCTGCGTGACCCCAAGGCGAACGTATGGCTACACCTTC.

The chain recombines TRBV7-2 with TRBJ2-7; D may be TRBD2 (5 bases). The CDR3 runs to 14 residues. Germline lookup yields CDR1 SGHTA and CDR2 FQGNSA. V lost 3 bases, J lost 0 bases, and 9 bases lay in between. CDR3 loop: CASSFPTNSYEQYF. CDR3 DNA: TGTGCCAGCAGCTTTCCGACTAACTCCTACGAGCAGTACTTC.

J is TRBJ2-7 and V is TRBV7-9, with 7 bases matching TRBD2. Germline CDR1 reads SEHNR; CDR2 reads FQNEAQ (reference sequence). After removal of 1 base from V and 4 bases from J, the junction contained 13 bases not matched to a gene. The CDR3 is made up of 17 amino acids. The CDR3, as DNA: TGTGCCAGCAGCTTAGTCAGGTCCAGGGATAGCGGGTACGAGCAGTACTTC. This sequence encodes CASSLVRSRDSGYEQYF.

The chain couples TRBV15 to TRBJ1-5; no reliable D call. The CDR3 is made up of 16 amino acids. V was cut by 0 bases and J by 0 bases, with 9 bases left in between. Germline CDR1 is LNHNV and CDR2 is YYDKDF (reference sequence). The CDR3 sequence: CATSRDLANSNQPQHF. The CDR3 region has the DNA TGTGCCACCAGCAGAGATCTGGCCAATAGCAATCAGCCCCAGCATTTT.

J is TRBJ1-5 and V is TRBV7-2; D uncertain. V dropped 4 bases and J dropped 9 bases, with 7 bases sitting between them. The CDR3 is 11 residues long. CDR1 and CDR2 (germline): SGHTA, FQGNSA. The CDR3 region is CASSSPGPQHF. The CDR3 DNA reads as TGTGCCAGCAGCTCTCCAGGGCCCCAGCATTTT.

V is TRBV30 and J is TRBJ2-1, with 8 nucleotides matching TRBD2. The V segment lost 0 bases and the J segment 8 bases; nucleotides outside the gene matches: 9. The CDR3 is 15 residues long. Per the germline V gene, CDR1 is GTSNPN and CDR2 is SVGIG (reference sequence). CDR3 sequence (DNA): TGTGCCTGGAGTGTAACGGGAGGGCCAGTCTATGAGCAGTTCTTC. Protein sequence: CAWSVTGGPVYEQFF.

This rearrangement joins TRBV25-1 to TRBJ1-2; 9 bases map to TRBD1. CDR1 is MGHDK and CDR2 is SYGVNS in the germline V gene. This CDR3 comprises 13 residues. V was clipped by 9 bases and J by 7 bases; unmatched bases: 9. The CDR3 coding sequence is TGTGCCAGTGCGGGACAGGGTAATAGTGGCTACACCTTC. This encodes CASAGQGNSGYTF.

This rearrangement joins TRBV7-9 to TRBJ2-7; 8 bases line up with TRBD2. V lost 3 bases, J lost 3 bases, and 7 bases stayed unmatched. This CDR3 comprises 15 residues. The germline V gene encodes CDR1 SEHNR and CDR2 FQNEAQ (reference sequence). The CDR3 sequence is CASSFPGLAGYEQYF. CDR3 DNA: TGTGCCAGCAGCTTCCCCGGGCTAGCGGGCTACGAGCAGTACTTC.